These T cell receptor beta chains were read from a single sample in a study of beta chain features in type 1 diabetes. Here immunoSEQ multiplex PCR was the method, and the copy in TCRdb shows in-frame clones only, minus some. The sample has some 180,000 clones, around an eighth seen once. The specimen sequenced was central memory CD4+ T cells from blood. These receptors all stem from a young woman in good health. CDR3s include the opening cysteine and the closing phenylalanine or tryptophan. A D gene is named only where the DNA matches it firmly. Clone size is shown for a subset of rows, as once, few, many or a class of expanded clone.

j_call	clone_size	d_call	v_call	cdr3_aa	cdr3_nt
TRBJ2-5	few	TRBD1	TRBV30	CAWSKTGNEETQYF	TGTGCCTGGAGTAAGACAGGGAATGAAGAGACCCAGTACTTC
TRBJ2-7	few	TRBD2	TRBV30	CAWSGGGPYEQYF	TGTGCCTGGAGTGGCGGGGGGCCCTACGAGCAGTACTTC
TRBJ1-2	.	TRBD1	TRBV28	CANRDRGDYGYTF	TGTGCCAACAGGGACAGGGGCGACTATGGCTACACCTTC
TRBJ1-2	.	TRBD1	TRBV6-1	CASSVQGTGTLGGYTF	TGTGCCAGCAGTGTCCAAGGGACAGGGACTCTGGGGGGCTACACCTTC
TRBJ2-7	.	.	TRBV7-9	CASSLDGQFYEQYF	TGTGCCAGCAGCTTAGATGGACAGTTCTACGAGCAGTACTTC
TRBJ2-1	.	TRBD2	TRBV19	CASSIGGVGGPDEQFF	TGTGCCAGTAGTATAGGGGGAGTGGGAGGGCCCGATGAGCAGTTCTTC
TRBJ2-5	few	TRBD1	TRBV27	CASSPLRDRWTQYF	TGTGCCAGCAGCCCTCTCCGGGACAGGTGGACCCAGTACTTC
TRBJ1-4	.	.	TRBV6-6	CASSGGQFNEKLFF	TGTGCCAGCAGTGGGGGCCAGTTTAATGAAAAACTGTTTTTT
TRBJ2-7	few	TRBD2	TRBV29-1	CSVERLAGGYEQYF	TGCAGCGTTGAAAGGCTAGCGGGAGGCTACGAGCAGTACTTC
TRBJ2-1	few	.	TRBV5-5	CAGGGRPDEQFF	TGTGCCGGAGGGGGCAGGCCGGATGAGCAGTTCTTC
TRBJ2-4	.	TRBD2	TRBV9	CASSPHTSGGGENIQYF	TGTGCCAGCAGCCCCCATACTAGCGGTGGGGGGGAAAACATTCAGTACTTC
TRBJ2-1	few	TRBD2	TRBV28	CASSLAGVREQFF	TGTGCCAGCAGCCTAGCGGGAGTACGTGAGCAGTTCTTC
TRBJ1-1	.	TRBD1	TRBV25-1	CASSDRAENTEAFF	TGTGCCAGCAGCGACAGGGCGGAGAACACTGAAGCTTTCTTT
TRBJ2-1	.	TRBD2	TRBV28	CASRISGSRYNEQFF	TGTGCCAGCAGAATTAGCGGGAGTAGGTACAATGAGCAGTTCTTC
TRBJ1-1	.	.	TRBV29-1	CSVDMRPKADF	TGCAGCGTTGATATGCGGCCAAAAGCCGACTTT
TRBJ1-1	.	.	TRBV5-4	CASSYDQGKAFF	TGTGCCAGCAGCTATGACCAGGGGAAAGCTTTCTTT
TRBJ2-1	.	.	TRBV7-8	CASSLVPGLVHEQFF	TGTGCCAGCAGCTTAGTCCCGGGACTTGTGCATGAGCAGTTCTTC
TRBJ2-7	.	.	TRBV28	CASRSGTPREQYF	TGTGCCAGCCGATCAGGCACGCCCCGAGAGCAGTACTTC
TRBJ2-1	.	TRBD1	TRBV4-3	CASSQGRGDRGYNNEQFF	TGCGCCAGCAGCCAAGGGCGAGGTGACAGGGGGTACAACAATGAGCAGTTCTTC
TRBJ2-7	.	.	TRBV19	CASSHPGGTVYEQYF	TGTGCCAGTAGTCACCCGGGGGGGACAGTCTACGAGCAGTACTTC
TRBJ1-1	.	.	TRBV6-6	CASRSTSGNTEAFF	TGTGCCAGCAGGTCGACCAGCGGGAACACTGAAGCTTTCTTT
TRBJ1-2	few	TRBD1	TRBV6-6	CASSYGGTGGDGYTF	TGTGCCAGCAGTTACGGGGGGACAGGAGGGGATGGCTACACCTTC
TRBJ2-2	.	.	TRBV28	CASSYKTTGELFF	TGTGCCAGCAGCTATAAAACCACCGGGGAGCTGTTTTTT
TRBJ2-1	.	.	TRBV7-2	CASSFSQRQQFF	TGTGCCAGCAGCTTCAGCCAGCGCCAGCAGTTCTTC
TRBJ2-1	.	TRBD2	TRBV6-1	CASIPGGYNEQFF	TGTGCCAGCATCCCGGGGGGCTACAATGAGCAGTTCTTC
TRBJ1-2	.	.	TRBV9	CASSVGEVEAGYTF	TGTGCCAGCAGCGTAGGGGAAGTGGAGGCTGGCTACACCTTC
TRBJ2-7	.	TRBD2	TRBV6-6	CASSYSAGGQDEQYF	TGTGCCAGCAGTTACTCAGCGGGAGGCCAGGACGAGCAGTACTTC
TRBJ2-6	few	.	TRBV9	CASSVNSGSVLTF	TGTGCCAGCAGCGTGAATTCGGGGAGCGTCCTGACTTTC
TRBJ2-5	.	.	TRBV4-2	CASSQGRGSETQYF	TGTGCCAGCAGCCAAGGCAGGGGATCAGAGACCCAGTACTTC
TRBJ2-5	few	TRBD2	TRBV5-4	CASSPGLAGGGETQYF	TGTGCCAGCAGCCCAGGACTAGCGGGAGGTGGGGAGACCCAGTACTTC
TRBJ2-5	few	.	TRBV5-4	CASRGRTGRGETQYF	TGTGCCAGCAGAGGGCGGACAGGGAGGGGAGAGACCCAGTACTTC
TRBJ2-5	few	.	TRBV7-3	CASSLGPTGVETQYF	TGTGCCAGCAGCTTAGGCCCGACAGGTGTGGAGACCCAGTACTTC
TRBJ2-2	few	TRBD1	TRBV29-1	CSAWDRGAGELFF	TGCAGCGCCTGGGACAGGGGCGCCGGGGAGCTGTTTTTT
TRBJ2-5	few	.	TRBV20-1	CSAVQEVTQYF	TGCAGTGCTGTCCAGGAGGTGACCCAGTACTTC
TRBJ1-5	few	.	TRBV19	CASKGTGLKSQPQHF	TGTGCCAGTAAAGGAACAGGGTTGAAGAGCCAGCCCCAGCATTTT
TRBJ2-1	few	.	TRBV28	CASSPPGAGVEQFF	TGTGCCAGCAGTCCCCCGGGGGCGGGAGTCGAGCAGTTCTTC
TRBJ2-1	few	TRBD2	TRBV6-5	CASSNKREGRNEQFF	TGTGCCAGCAGCAACAAGCGGGAGGGCCGCAATGAGCAGTTCTTC
TRBJ2-1	few	TRBD2	TRBV6-6	CASSSPDGRGNNEQFF	TGTGCCAGCAGCTCCCCTGACGGGAGGGGCAACAATGAGCAGTTCTTC
TRBJ2-5	.	.	TRBV6-5	CASTPGLLETQYF	TGTGCCAGCACCCCTGGACTTTTGGAGACCCAGTACTTC
TRBJ1-1	.	.	TRBV7-9	CASSKEANTEAFF	TGTGCCAGCAGCAAGGAGGCGAACACTGAAGCTTTCTTT
TRBJ1-4	few	.	TRBV2	CASSQSNEKLFF	TGTGCCAGCAGTCAGTCTAATGAAAAACTGTTTTTT
TRBJ2-7	.	TRBD1	TRBV28	CASSRHRQGLYEQYF	TGTGCCAGCAGTCGCCACAGACAGGGTCTCTACGAGCAGTACTTC